This TCR beta chain came from a study of blood T cells in healthy people across ages. A second PCR of roughly 7 to 11 cycles used a sample-barcoded 5' primer and a J-beta primer mix. Every molecule of cDNA carried a tag from a template-switch adaptor with 12 random nucleotides. MiXCR was run by TCRdb on the 5' RACE reads, yielding one entry per CDR3 protein. The sample has under 1 million distinct CDR3 sequences, under 55% seen once. Germline CDR1 reads DFQATT; CDR2 reads SNEGSKA (reference sequence). Trimming left V 6 bases short and J 13 bases short, with 31 bases between. This CDR3 contains 16 residues.

The sequence came from a man between 60 and 70 years old in good health. Source material: blood. The genes are TRBV20-1 and TRBJ2-4; D may correspond to TRBD1 or TRBD2 (6 bases each). CDR3 residues: CSAVTRRQVGGGKQYF. CDR3 in DNA: TGCAGTGCCGTAACGAGACGACAGGTTGGAGGGGGGAAGCAGTACTTC.